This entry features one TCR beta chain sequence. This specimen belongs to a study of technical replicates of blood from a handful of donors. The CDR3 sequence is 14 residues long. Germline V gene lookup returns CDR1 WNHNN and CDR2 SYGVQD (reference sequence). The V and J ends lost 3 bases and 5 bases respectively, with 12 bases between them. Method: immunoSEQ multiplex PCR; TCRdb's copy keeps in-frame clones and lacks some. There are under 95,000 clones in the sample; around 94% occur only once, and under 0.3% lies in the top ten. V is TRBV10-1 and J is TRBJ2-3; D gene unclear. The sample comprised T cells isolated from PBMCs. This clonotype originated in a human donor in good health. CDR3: CASSENPQEDTQYF. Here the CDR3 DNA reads TGCGCCAGCAGTGAAAACCCTCAGGAAGATACGCAGTATTTT.